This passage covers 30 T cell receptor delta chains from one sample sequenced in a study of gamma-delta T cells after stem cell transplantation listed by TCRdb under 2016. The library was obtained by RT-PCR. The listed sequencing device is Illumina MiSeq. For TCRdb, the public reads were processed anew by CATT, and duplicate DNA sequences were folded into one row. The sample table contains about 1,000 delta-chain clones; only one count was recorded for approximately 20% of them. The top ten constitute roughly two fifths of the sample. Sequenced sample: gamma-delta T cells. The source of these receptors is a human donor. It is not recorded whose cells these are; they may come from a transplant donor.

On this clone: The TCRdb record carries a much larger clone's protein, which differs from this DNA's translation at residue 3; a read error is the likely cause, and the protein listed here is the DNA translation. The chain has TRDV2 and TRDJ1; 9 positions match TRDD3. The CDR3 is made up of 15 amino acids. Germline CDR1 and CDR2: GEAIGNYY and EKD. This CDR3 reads CARDSLSTGGDKLIF. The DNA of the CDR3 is TGTGCCCGTGATTCTCTTAGTACTGGGGGAGATAAACTCATCTTT.

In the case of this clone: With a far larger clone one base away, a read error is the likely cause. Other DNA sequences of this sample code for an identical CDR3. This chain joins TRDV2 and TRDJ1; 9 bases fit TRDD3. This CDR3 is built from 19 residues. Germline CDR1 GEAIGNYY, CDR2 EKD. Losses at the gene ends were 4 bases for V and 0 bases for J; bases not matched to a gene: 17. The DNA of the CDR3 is TGTGCCTGTGAGATTCTTACTAGGAGGGGATACGAGGACACCGATAAACTCATCTTT. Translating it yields CACEILTRRGYEDTDKLIF.

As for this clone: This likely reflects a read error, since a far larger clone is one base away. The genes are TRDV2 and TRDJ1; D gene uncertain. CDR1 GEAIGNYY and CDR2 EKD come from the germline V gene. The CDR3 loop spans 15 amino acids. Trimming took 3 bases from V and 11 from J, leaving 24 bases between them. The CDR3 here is CACDAVGSVLPPLIF. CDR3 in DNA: TGTGCCTGTGACGCCGTAGGATCAGTACTGCCACCCCTCATCTTT.

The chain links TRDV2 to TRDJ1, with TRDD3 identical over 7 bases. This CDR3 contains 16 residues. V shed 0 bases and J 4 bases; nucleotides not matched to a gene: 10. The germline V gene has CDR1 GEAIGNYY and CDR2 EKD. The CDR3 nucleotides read TGTGCCTGTGACACCGTACTGGGGAGAAGTGGCGATAAACTCATCTTT. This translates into CACDTVLGRSGDKLIF.

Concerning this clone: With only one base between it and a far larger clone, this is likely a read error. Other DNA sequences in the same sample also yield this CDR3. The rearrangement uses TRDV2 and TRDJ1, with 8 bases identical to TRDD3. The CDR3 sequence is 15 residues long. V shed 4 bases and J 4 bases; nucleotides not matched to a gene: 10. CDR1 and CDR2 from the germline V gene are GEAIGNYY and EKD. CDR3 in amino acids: CACDSLSTGGDKLIF. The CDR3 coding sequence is TGTGCCTGTGATTCTCTTAGTACTGGGGGCGATAAACTCATCTTT.

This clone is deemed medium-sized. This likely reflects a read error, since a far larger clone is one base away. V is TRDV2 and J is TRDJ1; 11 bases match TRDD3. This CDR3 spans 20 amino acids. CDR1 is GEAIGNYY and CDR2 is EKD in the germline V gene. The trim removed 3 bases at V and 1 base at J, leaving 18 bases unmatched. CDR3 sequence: CACDVMSAGLGDTSTDKLIF. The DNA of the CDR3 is TGTGCCTGTGACGTGATGTCGGCGGGGCTGGGGGATACATCCACCGATAAACTCATCTTT.

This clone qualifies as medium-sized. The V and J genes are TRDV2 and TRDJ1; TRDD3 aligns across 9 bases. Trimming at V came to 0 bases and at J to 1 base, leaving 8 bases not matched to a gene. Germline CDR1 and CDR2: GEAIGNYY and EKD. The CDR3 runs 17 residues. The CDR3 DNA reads TGTGCCTGTGACACCGTTAGTACTGGGGGACTCACCGATAAACTCATCTTT. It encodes CACDTVSTGGLTDKLIF.

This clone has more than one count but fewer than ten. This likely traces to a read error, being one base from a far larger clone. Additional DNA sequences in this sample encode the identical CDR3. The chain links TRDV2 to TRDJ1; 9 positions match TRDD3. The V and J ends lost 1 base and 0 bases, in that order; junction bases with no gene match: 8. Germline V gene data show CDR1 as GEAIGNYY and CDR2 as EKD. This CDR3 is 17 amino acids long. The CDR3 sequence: CACDTLLGDPYTDKLIF. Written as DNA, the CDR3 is TGTGCCTGTGACACTTTACTGGGGGACCCATACACCGATAAACTCATCTTT.

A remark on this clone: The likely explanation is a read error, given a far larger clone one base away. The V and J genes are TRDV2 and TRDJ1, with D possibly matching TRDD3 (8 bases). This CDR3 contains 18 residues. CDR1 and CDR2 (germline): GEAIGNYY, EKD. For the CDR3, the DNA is TGTGCCTGTGACATGATTCCTACCGCTACTGGGGATACCGATAAACGCATCTTT. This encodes CACDMIPTATGDTDKRIF.

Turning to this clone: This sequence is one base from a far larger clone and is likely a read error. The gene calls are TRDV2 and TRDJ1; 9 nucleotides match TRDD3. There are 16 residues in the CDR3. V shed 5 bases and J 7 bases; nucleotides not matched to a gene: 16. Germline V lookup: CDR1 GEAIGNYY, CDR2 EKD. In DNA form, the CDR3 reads TGTGCCTGTGGCCCCCTCGGAGGGGATACGCCGAGTAAACTCATCTTT. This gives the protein CACGPLGGDTPSKLIF.

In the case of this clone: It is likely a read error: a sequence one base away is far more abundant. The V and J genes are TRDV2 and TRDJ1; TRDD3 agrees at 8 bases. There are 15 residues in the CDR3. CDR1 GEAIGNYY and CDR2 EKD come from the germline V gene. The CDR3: CACNTWGRNTDKLIF. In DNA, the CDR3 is TGTGCCTGTAACACCTGGGGGAGAAACACCGATAAACTCATCTTT.

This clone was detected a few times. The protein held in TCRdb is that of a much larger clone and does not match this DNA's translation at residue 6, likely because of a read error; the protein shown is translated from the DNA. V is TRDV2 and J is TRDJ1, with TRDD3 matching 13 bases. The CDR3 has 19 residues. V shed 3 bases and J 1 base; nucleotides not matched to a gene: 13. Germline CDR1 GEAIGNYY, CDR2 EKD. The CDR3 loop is CACDSGLGDTLVTTDKLIF. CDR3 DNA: TGTGCCTGTGACTCCGGACTGGGGGATACGCTGGTTACCACCGATAAACTCATCTTT.

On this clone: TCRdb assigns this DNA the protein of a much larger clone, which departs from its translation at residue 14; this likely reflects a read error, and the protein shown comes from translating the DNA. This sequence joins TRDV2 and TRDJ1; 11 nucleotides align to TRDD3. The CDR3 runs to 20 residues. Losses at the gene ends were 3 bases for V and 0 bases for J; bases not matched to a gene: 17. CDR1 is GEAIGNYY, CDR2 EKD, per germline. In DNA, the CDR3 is TGTGCCTGTGACTTGATGTCGGCGGGGCTGGGGGATACATACACCGATAAACTCATCTTT. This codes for CACDLMSAGLGDTYTDKLIF.

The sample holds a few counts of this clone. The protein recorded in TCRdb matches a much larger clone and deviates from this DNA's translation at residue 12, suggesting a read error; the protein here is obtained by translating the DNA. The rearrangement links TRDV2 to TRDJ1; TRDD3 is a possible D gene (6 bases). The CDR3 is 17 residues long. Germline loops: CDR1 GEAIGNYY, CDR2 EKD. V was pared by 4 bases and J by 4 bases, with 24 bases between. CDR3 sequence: CACEELGVQGNIDKLIF. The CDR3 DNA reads TGTGCCTGTGAAGAGTTGGGGGTTCAGGGCAACATCGATAAACTCATCTTT.

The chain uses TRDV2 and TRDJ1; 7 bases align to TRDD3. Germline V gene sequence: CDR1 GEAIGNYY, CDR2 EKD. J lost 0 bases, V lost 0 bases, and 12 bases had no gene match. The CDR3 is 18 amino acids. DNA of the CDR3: TGTGCCTGTGACACCGCATCACGTCTGGGGGTCTACACCGATAAACTCATCTTT. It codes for CACDTASRLGVYTDKLIF.

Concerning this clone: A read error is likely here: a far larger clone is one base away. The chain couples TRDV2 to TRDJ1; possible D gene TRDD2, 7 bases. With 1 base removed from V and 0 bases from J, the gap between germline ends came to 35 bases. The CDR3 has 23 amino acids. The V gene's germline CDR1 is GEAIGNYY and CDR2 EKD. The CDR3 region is CACDTLQSSYVLVDTLHTDKLIF. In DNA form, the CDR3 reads TGTGCCTGTGACACACTTCAAAGTTCCTACGTACTGGTGGATACCCTCCACACCGATAAACTCATCTTT.

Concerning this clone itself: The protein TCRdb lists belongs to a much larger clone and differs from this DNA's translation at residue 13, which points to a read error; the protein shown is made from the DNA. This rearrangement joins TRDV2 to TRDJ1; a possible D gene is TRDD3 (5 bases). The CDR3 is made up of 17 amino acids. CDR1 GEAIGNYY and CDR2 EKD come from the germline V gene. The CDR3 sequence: CACDRLDQGFNTNKLIF. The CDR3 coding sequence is TGTGCCTGTGACCGCCTGGACCAGGGATTCAACACCAATAAACTCATCTTT.

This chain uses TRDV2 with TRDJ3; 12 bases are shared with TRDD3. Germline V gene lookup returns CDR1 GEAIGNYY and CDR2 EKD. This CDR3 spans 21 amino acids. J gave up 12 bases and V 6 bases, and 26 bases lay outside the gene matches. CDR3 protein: CACLPLLGDTEGEGVDRQMFF. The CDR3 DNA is TGTGCCTGTCTGCCTCTACTGGGGGATACTGAGGGCGAGGGTGTGGACCGACAGATGTTTTTC.

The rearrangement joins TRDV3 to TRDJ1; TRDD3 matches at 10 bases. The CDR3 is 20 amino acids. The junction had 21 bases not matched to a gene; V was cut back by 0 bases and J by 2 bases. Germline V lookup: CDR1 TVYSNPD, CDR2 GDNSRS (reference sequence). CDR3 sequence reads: CAFSDILHLGDIFETDKLIF. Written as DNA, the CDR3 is TGTGCCTTTAGTGATATCCTACATCTGGGGGATATCTTTGAAACCGATAAACTCATCTTT.

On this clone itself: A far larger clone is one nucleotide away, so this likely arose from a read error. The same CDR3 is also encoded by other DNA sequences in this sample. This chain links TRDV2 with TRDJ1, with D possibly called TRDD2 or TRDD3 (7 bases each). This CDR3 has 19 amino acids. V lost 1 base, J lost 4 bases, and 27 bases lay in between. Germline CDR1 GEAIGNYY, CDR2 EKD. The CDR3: CACDTAGFPTGAYGDKLIF. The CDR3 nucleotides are TGTGCCTGTGACACGGCGGGATTTCCTACTGGGGCTTATGGCGATAAACTCATCTTT.

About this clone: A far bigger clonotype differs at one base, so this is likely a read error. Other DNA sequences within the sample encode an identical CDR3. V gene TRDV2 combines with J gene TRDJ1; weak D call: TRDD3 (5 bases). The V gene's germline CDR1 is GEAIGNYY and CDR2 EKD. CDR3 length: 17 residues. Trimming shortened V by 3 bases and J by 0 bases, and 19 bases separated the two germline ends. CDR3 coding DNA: TGTGCCTGTGACCGCCTGGATCAGGGATTCAACACCGATAAACTCATCTTT. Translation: CACDRLDQGFNTDKLIF.

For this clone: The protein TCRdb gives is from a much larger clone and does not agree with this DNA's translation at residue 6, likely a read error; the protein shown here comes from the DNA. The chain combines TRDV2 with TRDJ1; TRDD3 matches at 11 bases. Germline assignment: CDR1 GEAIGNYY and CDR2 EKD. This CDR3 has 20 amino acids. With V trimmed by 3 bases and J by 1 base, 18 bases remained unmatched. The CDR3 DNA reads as TGTGCCTGTGACTTGAGGTCGGCGGGGCTGGGGGATACATCCACCGATAAACTCATCTTT. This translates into CACDLRSAGLGDTSTDKLIF.

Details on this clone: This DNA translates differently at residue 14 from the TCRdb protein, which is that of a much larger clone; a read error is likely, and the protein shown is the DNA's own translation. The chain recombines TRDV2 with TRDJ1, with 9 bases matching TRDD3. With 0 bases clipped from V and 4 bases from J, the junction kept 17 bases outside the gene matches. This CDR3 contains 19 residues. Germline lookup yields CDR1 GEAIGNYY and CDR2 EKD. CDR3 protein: CACDTLRGGGYHDIDKLIF. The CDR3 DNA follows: TGTGCCTGTGACACCCTCCGTGGGGGGGGATACCACGACATCGATAAACTCATCTTT.

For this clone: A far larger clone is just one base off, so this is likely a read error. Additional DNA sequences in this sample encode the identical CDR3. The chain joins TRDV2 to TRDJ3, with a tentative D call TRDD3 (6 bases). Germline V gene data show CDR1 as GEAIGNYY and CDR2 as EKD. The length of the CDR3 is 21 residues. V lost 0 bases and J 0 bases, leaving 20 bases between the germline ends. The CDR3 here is CACDTAPLGDPSSWDTRQMFF. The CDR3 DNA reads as TGTGCCTGTGACACCGCCCCACTGGGAGATCCGAGCTCCTGGGACACCCGACAGATGTTTTTC.

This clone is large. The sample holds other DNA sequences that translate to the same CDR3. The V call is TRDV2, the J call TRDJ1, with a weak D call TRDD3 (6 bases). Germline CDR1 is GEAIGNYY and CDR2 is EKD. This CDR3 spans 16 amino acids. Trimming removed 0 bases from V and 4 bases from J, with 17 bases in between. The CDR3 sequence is CACDTVGGTLGDKLIF. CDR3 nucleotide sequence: TGTGCCTGTGACACCGTGGGGGGGACCTTGGGCGATAAACTCATCTTT.

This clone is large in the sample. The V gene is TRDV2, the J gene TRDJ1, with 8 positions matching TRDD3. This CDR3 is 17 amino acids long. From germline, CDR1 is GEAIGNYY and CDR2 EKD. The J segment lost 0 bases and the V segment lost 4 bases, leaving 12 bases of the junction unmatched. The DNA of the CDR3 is TGTGCCTGTGAACCTCTACTGGGGGCCTTGTACACCGATAAACTCATCTTT. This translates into CACEPLLGALYTDKLIF.

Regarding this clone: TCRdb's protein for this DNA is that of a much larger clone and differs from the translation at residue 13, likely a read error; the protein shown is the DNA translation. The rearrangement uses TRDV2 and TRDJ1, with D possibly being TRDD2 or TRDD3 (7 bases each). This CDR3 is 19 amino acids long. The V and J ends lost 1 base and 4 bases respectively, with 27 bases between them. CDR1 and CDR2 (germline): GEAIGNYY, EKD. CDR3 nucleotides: TGTGCCTGTGACACGGCGGGCTTTCCTACTGGGGCTGATGGCGATAAACTCATCTTT. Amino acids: CACDTAGFPTGADGDKLIF.

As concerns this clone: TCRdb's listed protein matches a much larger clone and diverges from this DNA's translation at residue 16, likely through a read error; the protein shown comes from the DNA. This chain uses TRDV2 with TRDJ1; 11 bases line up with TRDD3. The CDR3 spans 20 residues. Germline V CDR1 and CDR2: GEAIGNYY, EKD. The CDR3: CACDLMSAGLGDTSTNKLIF. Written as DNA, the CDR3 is TGTGCCTGTGACTTGATGTCGGCGGGGCTGGGGGATACATCCACCAATAAACTCATCTTT.

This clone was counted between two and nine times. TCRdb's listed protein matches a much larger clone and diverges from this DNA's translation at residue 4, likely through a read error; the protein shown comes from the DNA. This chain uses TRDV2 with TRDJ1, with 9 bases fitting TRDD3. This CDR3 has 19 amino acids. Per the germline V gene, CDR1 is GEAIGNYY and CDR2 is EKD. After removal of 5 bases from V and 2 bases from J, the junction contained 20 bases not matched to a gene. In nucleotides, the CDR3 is TGTGCCTGTGGCAGCGTACTGGGGGACCCGTACCTTCCGACCGATAAACTCATCTTT. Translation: CACGSVLGDPYLPTDKLIF.

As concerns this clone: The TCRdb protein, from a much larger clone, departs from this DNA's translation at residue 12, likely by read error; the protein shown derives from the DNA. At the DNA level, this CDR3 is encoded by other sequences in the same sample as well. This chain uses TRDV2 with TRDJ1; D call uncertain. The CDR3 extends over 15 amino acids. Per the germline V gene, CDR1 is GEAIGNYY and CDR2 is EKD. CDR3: CACDTIVPRGDNLIF. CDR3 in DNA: TGTGCCTGTGACACCATTGTGCCGCGGGGCGATAACCTCATCTTT.